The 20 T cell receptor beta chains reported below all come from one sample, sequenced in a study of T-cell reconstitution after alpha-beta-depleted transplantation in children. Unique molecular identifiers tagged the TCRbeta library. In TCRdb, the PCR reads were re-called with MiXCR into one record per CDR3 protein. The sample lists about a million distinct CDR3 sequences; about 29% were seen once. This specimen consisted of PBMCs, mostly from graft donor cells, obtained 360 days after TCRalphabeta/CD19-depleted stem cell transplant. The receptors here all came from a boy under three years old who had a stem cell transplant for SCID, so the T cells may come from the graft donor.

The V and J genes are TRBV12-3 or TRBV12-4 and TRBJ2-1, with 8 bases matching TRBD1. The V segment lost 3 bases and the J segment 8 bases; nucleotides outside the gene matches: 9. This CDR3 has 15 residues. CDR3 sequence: CASSFVIGRGHEQFF. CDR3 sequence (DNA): TGTGCCAGCAGTTTTGTTATCGGCAGGGGGCATGAGCAGTTCTTC.

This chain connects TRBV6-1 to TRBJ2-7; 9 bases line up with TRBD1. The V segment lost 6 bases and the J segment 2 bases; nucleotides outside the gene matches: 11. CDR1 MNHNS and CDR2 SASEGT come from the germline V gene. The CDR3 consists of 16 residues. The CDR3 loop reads CASRQFPGTGTYEQYF. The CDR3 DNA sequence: TGTGCCAGCAGACAGTTTCCCGGGACAGGGACCTACGAGCAGTACTTC.

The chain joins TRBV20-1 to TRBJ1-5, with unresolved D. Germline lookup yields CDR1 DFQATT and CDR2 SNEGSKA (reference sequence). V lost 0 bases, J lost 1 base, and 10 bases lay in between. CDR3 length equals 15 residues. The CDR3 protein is CSAREGTASNQPQHF. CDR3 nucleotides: TGCAGTGCTAGAGAGGGTACAGCAAGCAATCAGCCCCAGCATTTT.

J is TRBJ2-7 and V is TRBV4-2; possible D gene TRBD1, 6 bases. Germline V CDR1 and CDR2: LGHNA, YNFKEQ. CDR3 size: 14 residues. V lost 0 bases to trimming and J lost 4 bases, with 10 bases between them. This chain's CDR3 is CASSQDQGQYEQYF. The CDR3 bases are TGTGCCAGCAGCCAAGATCAAGGACAGTACGAGCAGTACTTC.

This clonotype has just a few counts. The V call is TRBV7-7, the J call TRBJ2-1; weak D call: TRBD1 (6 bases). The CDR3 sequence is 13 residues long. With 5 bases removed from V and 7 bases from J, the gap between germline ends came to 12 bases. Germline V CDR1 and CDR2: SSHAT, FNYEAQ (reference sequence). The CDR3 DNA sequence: TGTGCCAGCAGCGAGGGGGTGCTGAATGAGCAGTTCTTC. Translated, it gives CASSEGVLNEQFF.

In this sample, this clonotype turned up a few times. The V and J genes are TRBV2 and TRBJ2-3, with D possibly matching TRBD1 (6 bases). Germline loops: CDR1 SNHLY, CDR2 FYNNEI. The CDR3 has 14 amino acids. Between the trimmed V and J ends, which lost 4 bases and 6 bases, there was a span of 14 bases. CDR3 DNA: TGTGCCAGCAGTGGGACAGACCTGCCGGATACGCAGTATTTT. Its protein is CASSGTDLPDTQYF.

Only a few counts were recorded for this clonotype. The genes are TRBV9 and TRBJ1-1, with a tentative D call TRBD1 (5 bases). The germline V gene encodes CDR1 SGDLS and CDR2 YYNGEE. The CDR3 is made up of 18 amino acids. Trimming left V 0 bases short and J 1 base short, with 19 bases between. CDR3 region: CASSVEGRTQLTNTEAFF. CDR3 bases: TGTGCCAGCAGCGTAGAGGGGCGAACTCAACTAACGAACACTGAAGCTTTCTTT.

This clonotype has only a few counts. CDR3 residues: CASSPRRRNTGELFF. CDR3 coding DNA: TGTGCCAGCAGTCCCCGACGAAGAAACACCGGGGAGCTGTTTTTT. The chain employs TRBV28 and TRBJ2-2; D call uncertain. CDR1 and CDR2 from the germline V gene are MDHEN and SYDVKM. Trimming took off 5 bases at V and 2 bases at J, with 12 bases between the two ends. The CDR3 is made up of 15 amino acids.

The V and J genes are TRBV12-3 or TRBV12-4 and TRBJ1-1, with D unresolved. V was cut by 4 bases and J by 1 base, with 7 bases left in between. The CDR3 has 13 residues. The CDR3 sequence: CASSSYQNTEAFF. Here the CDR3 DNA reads TGTGCCAGCAGTTCCTACCAGAACACTGAAGCTTTCTTT.

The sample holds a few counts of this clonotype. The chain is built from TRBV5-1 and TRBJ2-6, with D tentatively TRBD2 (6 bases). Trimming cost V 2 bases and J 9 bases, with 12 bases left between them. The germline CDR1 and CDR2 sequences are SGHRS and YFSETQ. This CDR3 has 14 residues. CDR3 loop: CASSFGGTGNVLTF. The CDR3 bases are TGCGCCAGCAGCTTTGGCGGGACTGGCAACGTCCTGACTTTC.

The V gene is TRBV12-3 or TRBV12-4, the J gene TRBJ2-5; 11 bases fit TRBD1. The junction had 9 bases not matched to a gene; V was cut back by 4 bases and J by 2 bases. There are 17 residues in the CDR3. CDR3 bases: TGTGCCAGCAGTTCGGGGACAGGGGGTTTCGGTCAAGAGACCCAGTACTTC. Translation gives CASSSGTGGFGQETQYF.

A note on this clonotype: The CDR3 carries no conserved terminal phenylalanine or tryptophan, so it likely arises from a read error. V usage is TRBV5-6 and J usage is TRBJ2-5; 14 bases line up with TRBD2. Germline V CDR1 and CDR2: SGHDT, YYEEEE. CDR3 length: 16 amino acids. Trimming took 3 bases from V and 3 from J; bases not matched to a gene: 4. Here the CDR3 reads CASSYPGLAGEETQYY. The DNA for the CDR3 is TGTGCCAGCAGCTACCCGGGACTAGCGGGGGAAGAGACCCAGTACTAC.

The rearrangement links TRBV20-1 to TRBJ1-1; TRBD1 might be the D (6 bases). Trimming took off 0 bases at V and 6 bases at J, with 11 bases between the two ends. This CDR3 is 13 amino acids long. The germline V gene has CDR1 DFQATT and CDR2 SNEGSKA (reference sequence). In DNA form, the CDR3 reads TGCAGTGCTAGAGATTTGCCAGGGGCTGAAGCTTTCTTT. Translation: CSARDLPGAEAFF.

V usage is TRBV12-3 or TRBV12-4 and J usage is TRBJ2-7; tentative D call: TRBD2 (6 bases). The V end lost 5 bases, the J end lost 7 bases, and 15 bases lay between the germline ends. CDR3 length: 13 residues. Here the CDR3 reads CASSPHGREEQYF. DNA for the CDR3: TGTGCCAGCAGTCCGCATGGGCGGGAAGAGCAGTACTTC.

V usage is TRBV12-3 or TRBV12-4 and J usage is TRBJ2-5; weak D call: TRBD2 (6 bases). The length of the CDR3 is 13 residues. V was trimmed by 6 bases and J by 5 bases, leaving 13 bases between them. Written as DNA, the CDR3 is TGTGCCAGCAGGGGGGGAAAGGGGGAGACCCAGTACTTC. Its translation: CASRGGKGETQYF.

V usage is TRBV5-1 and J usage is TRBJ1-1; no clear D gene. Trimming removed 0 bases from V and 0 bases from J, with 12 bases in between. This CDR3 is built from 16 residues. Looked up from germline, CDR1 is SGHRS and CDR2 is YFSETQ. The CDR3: CASSLAYIRLNTEAFF. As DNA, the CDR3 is TGCGCCAGCAGCTTGGCCTATATCCGGCTGAACACTGAAGCTTTCTTT.

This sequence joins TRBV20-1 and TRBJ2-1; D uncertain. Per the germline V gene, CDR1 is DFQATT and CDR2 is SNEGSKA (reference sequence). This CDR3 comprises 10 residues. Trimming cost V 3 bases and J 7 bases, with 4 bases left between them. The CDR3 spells CSASSNEQFF. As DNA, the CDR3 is TGCAGTGCTAGCTCTAATGAGCAGTTCTTC.

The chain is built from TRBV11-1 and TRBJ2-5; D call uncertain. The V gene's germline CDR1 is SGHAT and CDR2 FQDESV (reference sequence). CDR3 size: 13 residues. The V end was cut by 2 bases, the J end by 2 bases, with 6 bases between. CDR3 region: CASSLTIQETQYF. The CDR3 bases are TGTGCCAGCAGCTTAACGATTCAAGAGACCCAGTACTTC.

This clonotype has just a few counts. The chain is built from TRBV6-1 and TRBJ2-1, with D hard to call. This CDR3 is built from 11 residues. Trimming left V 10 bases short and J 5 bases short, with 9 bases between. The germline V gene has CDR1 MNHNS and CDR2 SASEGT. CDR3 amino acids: CATRKNNEQFF. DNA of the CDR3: TGTGCCACCCGAAAAAACAATGAGCAGTTCTTC.

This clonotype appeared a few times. The DNA of the CDR3 is TGTGCCAGCAGTTCGCAAAAGGCCTATGGCTACACCTTC. This gives the protein CASSSQKAYGYTF. The chain carries TRBV6-6 and TRBJ1-2; no clear D. Germline V lookup: CDR1 MNHNY, CDR2 SVGAGI (reference sequence). Trimming took 4 bases from V and 4 from J, leaving 10 bases between them. This CDR3 is built from 13 residues.